This T cell receptor (beta chain) came from a study of CD8 T cells in ankylosing spondylitis. TCRdb fed the 5' RACE reads into MiXCR, producing one record per CDR3 protein. The repertoire includes hundreds of thousands of distinct CDR3 sequences, about 24% of them detected once, and roughly 0.9% sits in the top ten. Concerning this clonotype: What it recognizes is unknown.

Study findings and constraints: In ankylosing spondylitis blood, a motif of roughly 8 highly homologous TCR beta variants appeared characteristic.

There are 16 residues in the CDR3. With 3 bases clipped from V and 4 bases from J, the junction kept 7 bases outside the gene matches. CDR1 is LNHNV and CDR2 is YYDKDF in the germline V gene (reference sequence). Sequenced sample: blood, either unsorted or a sorted T cell fraction (not recorded which). The rearrangement links TRBV15 to TRBJ2-2, with 8 bases lining up with TRBD2. The sequence derives from a male donor with ankylosing spondylitis. CDR3 amino acids: CATSSPGTRPTGELFF. DNA of the CDR3: TGTGCCACCAGCAGCCCCGGGACTAGACCCACCGGGGAGCTGTTTTTT.